The 25 T cell receptor beta chains listed next were all sequenced from one sample in a study of blood T cell repertoires in COVID-19. Profiled with immunoSEQ multiplex PCR; TCRdb holds only in-frame clones, not every one. In the table there are approximately 360,000 clones, nearly 90% of which are singletons. Specimen: peripheral blood. All receptors come from a man aged 18-30 years with active or convalescent COVID-19.

This chain uses TRBV7-6 with TRBJ2-5; possibly TRBD2 for D (6 bases). V gave up 1 base and J gave up 5 bases, with 20 bases separating them. Germline CDR1 reads SGHVS; CDR2 reads FNYEAQ. The CDR3 totals 17 residues. CDR3: CASSLVAGWRERETQYF. The CDR3 coding sequence is TGTGCCAGCAGCTTAGTGGCAGGGTGGAGGGAAAGGGAGACCCAGTACTTC.

This clone appeared a single time. The chain is built from TRBV6-2 or TRBV6-3 and TRBJ1-2; 7 nucleotides match TRBD1. The CDR3 loop spans 14 amino acids. Germline CDR1 and CDR2: MNHEY and SVGEGT. Trimming cost V 0 bases and J 4 bases; bases outside gene matches: 2. CDR3 residues: CASSYSGQLYGYTF. The DNA for the CDR3 is TGTGCCAGCAGTTACTCGGGACAGCTCTATGGCTACACCTTC.

This clone was seen once. The CDR3 DNA reads as TGTGCCAGCTTTAGTAGCTCCTATAATTCACCCCTCCACTTT. Residues: CASFSSSYNSPLHF. The chain is built from TRBV28 and TRBJ1-6, with D unclear. Trimming stripped 8 bases from V and 0 bases from J, with 8 bases between. CDR1 and CDR2 (germline): MDHEN, SYDVKM. The CDR3 is 14 residues long.

V usage is TRBV9 and J usage is TRBJ2-1; D remains ambiguous. Germline V gene lookup returns CDR1 SGDLS and CDR2 YYNGEE. The CDR3 has 11 amino acids. Trimming pared 4 bases from V and 5 bases from J, leaving 4 bases between. DNA for the CDR3: TGTGCCAGCAGCTTTAACAATGAGCAGTTCTTC. Translation: CASSFNNEQFF.

The rearrangement links TRBV4-3 to TRBJ2-7; 7 positions agree with TRBD1. From germline, CDR1 is LGHNA and CDR2 YSLEER. The CDR3 loop spans 15 amino acids. Unmatched junction bases numbered 10, after V lost 4 bases and J lost 4 bases. The CDR3 region has the DNA TGCGCCAGCAGCCGAGCGATAGGGGGCGGGTACGAGCAGTACTTC. Its protein is CASSRAIGGGYEQYF.

V usage is TRBV27 and J usage is TRBJ2-7, with 9 bases matching TRBD2. The germline V gene has CDR1 MNHEY and CDR2 SMNVEV (reference sequence). J was trimmed by 2 bases and V by 6 bases; bases with no gene match: 14. This CDR3 contains 17 residues. CDR3 DNA sequence: TGTGCCAGCAGAGGGTCTAGCGGGACCACAAAAACCTACGAGCAGTACTTC. Translation: CASRGSSGTTKTYEQYF.

The genes are TRBV9 and TRBJ1-2; 7 bases map to TRBD1. J lost 8 bases, V lost 2 bases, and 9 bases had no gene match. Germline lookup yields CDR1 SGDLS and CDR2 YYNGEE. This CDR3 comprises 14 residues. The CDR3 protein is CASSVGTAAGGYTF. The CDR3 nucleotides are TGTGCCAGCAGCGTTGGGACAGCCGCGGGAGGCTACACCTTC.

As for this clone: This same CDR3 is encoded by further DNA sequences in the sample. The V and J genes are TRBV6-5 and TRBJ1-5, with TRBD1 identical over 8 bases. Trimming cost V 6 bases and J 0 bases; bases outside gene matches: 4. CDR1 MNHEY and CDR2 SVGAGI come from the germline V gene. The CDR3 contains 15 residues. The CDR3 region is CASSTDRGSNQPQHF. The CDR3 DNA follows: TGTGCCAGCAGCACCGACAGGGGTAGCAATCAGCCCCAGCATTTT.

The V gene is TRBV7-2, the J gene TRBJ1-5; D is ambiguous. CDR1 is SGHTA, CDR2 FQGNSA, per germline. Trimming removed 11 bases at V and 7 bases at J, with 12 bases between. The CDR3 contains 11 residues. CDR3 sequence: CAAGGSQPQHF. The CDR3 nucleotides are TGTGCCGCGGGCGGGTCCCAGCCCCAGCATTTT.

The chain joins TRBV3-1 (or the pseudogene TRBV3-2) to TRBJ2-1; a weak D match, TRBD1 (6 bases). Trimming stripped 0 bases from V and 9 bases from J, with 15 bases between. The germline V gene encodes CDR1 LGHDT and CDR2 YNNKEL (reference sequence). The CDR3 consists of 15 residues. The CDR3 protein is CASSQDGYRDAEQFF. CDR3 in DNA: TGTGCCAGCAGCCAAGATGGGTACAGGGATGCTGAGCAGTTCTTC.

This clone has only one observation. The V call is TRBV29-1, the J call TRBJ2-2, with 8 bases matching TRBD1. Germline V gene sequence: CDR1 SQVTM, CDR2 ANQGSEA. The CDR3 spans 14 residues. V trimming: 6 bases; J trimming: 1 base; junction bases outside the gene matches: 4. As DNA, the CDR3 is TGCAGCGTCCAGGGGACAGGGAACACCGGGGAGCTGTTTTTT. Its translation: CSVQGTGNTGELFF.

The chain combines TRBV6-5 with TRBJ1-2; TRBD1 matches 8 bases. The germline V gene encodes CDR1 MNHEY and CDR2 SVGAGI. The CDR3 is 14 amino acids. With V trimmed by 6 bases and J by 4 bases, 7 bases remained unmatched. CDR3 in DNA: TGTGCCAGCAGGATAGGGACAGGAGTCTATGGCTACACCTTC. The encoded protein is CASRIGTGVYGYTF.

The CDR3 loop reads CASSQVWTSEQYF. Here the CDR3 DNA reads TGCGCCAGCAGCCAAGTCTGGACAAGCGAGCAGTACTTC. The rearrangement joins TRBV4-1 to TRBJ2-7; D might be TRBD1 (5 bases). This CDR3 comprises 13 residues. Trimming removed 1 base from V and 6 bases from J, with 10 bases in between. Germline loops: CDR1 MGHRA, CDR2 YSYEKL.

The chain uses TRBV19 and TRBJ2-7; no reliable D call. V lost 1 base, J lost 3 bases, and 10 bases lay in between. This CDR3 comprises 14 residues. CDR1 and CDR2 (germline): LNHDA, SQIVND (reference sequence). The CDR3 spells CASSIGLDFYEQYF. DNA of the CDR3: TGTGCCAGTAGTATAGGTCTCGACTTCTACGAGCAGTACTTC.

The CDR3 protein is CANGGGGTNYGYTF. CDR3 sequence (DNA): TGTGCCAACGGAGGAGGGGGCACTAACTATGGCTACACCTTC. The J gene is TRBJ1-2, the V gene TRBV7-2; 7 positions agree with TRBD1. CDR1 is SGHTA and CDR2 is FQGNSA in the germline V gene. V shed 10 bases and J 0 bases; nucleotides not matched to a gene: 8. The CDR3 sequence is 14 residues long.

V is TRBV3-1 (or the pseudogene TRBV3-2) and J is TRBJ1-1; D unclear. This CDR3 contains 13 residues. Trimming removed 1 base from V and 4 bases from J, with 7 bases in between. CDR1 and CDR2 from the germline V gene are LGHDT and YNNKEL (reference sequence). As DNA, the CDR3 is TGTGCCAGCAGCCAAGGCAGGTCCACTGAAGCTTTCTTT. Its protein product is CASSQGRSTEAFF.

In this sample, this clone turned up once. This chain links TRBV29-1 with TRBJ1-2, with TRBD1 matching 7 bases. V trimming: 2 bases; J trimming: 4 bases; junction bases outside the gene matches: 10. This CDR3 has 15 residues. Germline CDR1 reads SQVTM; CDR2 reads ANQGSEA. The CDR3 region is CSVEPGQLFGYGYTF. In DNA form, the CDR3 reads TGCAGCGTTGAACCGGGACAGCTGTTCGGCTATGGCTACACCTTC.

The genes are TRBV7-2 and TRBJ1-2; TRBD1 matches 10 bases. Per the germline V gene, CDR1 is SGHTA and CDR2 is FQGNSA. The CDR3 totals 14 residues. Unmatched junction bases numbered 5, after V lost 4 bases and J lost 6 bases. The CDR3 protein is CASSYRDRGNGYTF. In nucleotides, the CDR3 is TGTGCCAGCAGCTATAGGGACAGGGGAAATGGCTACACCTTC.

V usage is TRBV4-2 and J usage is TRBJ1-2; unclear D gene. The CDR3 spans 15 residues. CDR1 and CDR2 (germline): LGHNA, YNFKEQ. Trimming took off 0 bases at V and 7 bases at J, with 15 bases between the two ends. This chain's CDR3 is CASSQEYSETAGYTF. CDR3 coding DNA: TGTGCCAGCAGCCAAGAGTATAGCGAGACGGCTGGCTACACCTTC.

The chain has TRBV19 and TRBJ1-2; D might be TRBD1 (6 bases). Trimming removed 3 bases at V and 1 base at J, with 15 bases between. The CDR3 length is 16 residues. The germline V gene encodes CDR1 LNHDA and CDR2 SQIVND (reference sequence). CDR3: CASSIVRGADNYGYTF. DNA of the CDR3: TGTGCCAGTAGTATTGTCAGGGGCGCCGATAACTATGGCTACACCTTC.

This clone was detected only once. V gene TRBV28 combines with J gene TRBJ2-7, with a tentative D call TRBD1 (6 bases). Germline V gene lookup returns CDR1 MDHEN and CDR2 SYDVKM. Deletions cut 5 bases from V and 4 bases from J, with 12 bases between. The CDR3 sequence is 13 residues long. As DNA, the CDR3 is TGTGCCAGCAGTGTAAGGACAGATTACGAGCAGTACTTC. Translated: CASSVRTDYEQYF.

This chain connects TRBV5-6 to TRBJ2-7; 11 bases agree with TRBD1. Per germline, CDR1 SGHDT and CDR2 YYEEEE. The CDR3 runs 16 residues. The V segment lost 4 bases and the J segment 0 bases; nucleotides outside the gene matches: 6. The CDR3: CASSLLGTGGSYEQYF. The CDR3 nucleotides are TGTGCCAGCAGCCTTCTGGGGACAGGGGGCTCCTACGAGCAGTACTTC.

This clone was seen only a few times. The chain's CDR3 is CASSVNSGAEAFF. DNA for the CDR3: TGTGCCAGCAGCGTCAATTCGGGGGCTGAAGCTTTCTTT. The chain couples TRBV9 to TRBJ1-1; possibly TRBD1 for D (5 bases). This CDR3 has 13 amino acids. V lost 2 bases and J lost 6, with 11 bases in between. CDR1 is SGDLS, CDR2 YYNGEE, per germline. The whole variable domain, filled in from reference TRBV9 and TRBJ1-1, reads DSGVTQTPKHLITATGQRVTLRCSPRSGDLSVYWYQQSLDQGLQFLIQYYNGEERAKGNILERFSAQQFPDLHSELNLSSLELGDSALYFCASSVNSGAEAFFGQGTRLTVV.

The V call is TRBV7-9, the J call TRBJ1-2, with D tentatively TRBD1 (5 bases). CDR3 length: 15 residues. Looked up from germline, CDR1 is SEHNR and CDR2 is FQNEAQ (reference sequence). V lost 0 bases to trimming and J lost 2 bases, with 10 bases between them. CDR3 bases: TGTGCCAGCAGCTTAGCGCAGGCAGGGAACTATGGCTACACCTTC. It translates to CASSLAQAGNYGYTF. Supplemented by reference TRBV7-9 and TRBJ1-2, the full variable domain reads DTGVSQNPRHKITKRGQNVTFRCDPISEHNRLYWYRQTLGQGPEFLTYFQNEAQLEKSRLLSDRFSAERPKGSFSTLEIQRTEQGDSAMYLCASSLAQAGNYGYTFGSGTRLTVV.

The rearrangement joins TRBV5-4 to TRBJ1-1; maybe TRBD1 (6 bases). Trimming took 0 bases from V and 0 from J, leaving 9 bases between them. The CDR3 covers 15 residues. In germline, CDR1 is SGHNT, CDR2 YYREEE (reference sequence). The CDR3 is CASSLGDKLNTEAFF. The CDR3 nucleotides are TGTGCCAGCAGCTTGGGGGACAAATTGAACACTGAAGCTTTCTTT. Complete variable domain (other parts from reference TRBV5-4 and TRBJ1-1): ETGVTQSPTHLIKTRGQQVTLRCSSQSGHNTVSWYQQALGQGPQFIFQYYREEENGRGNFPPRFSGLQFPNYSSELNVNALELDDSALYLCASSLGDKLNTEAFFGQGTRLTVV.